A selection of T cell receptor beta chains follows, all from one sample in a study of T cells in narcolepsy. Sequencing used immunoSEQ multiplex PCR; TCRdb keeps in-frame clones, though not all of them. This table holds some 37,000 clones, over 75% found once. Sequenced input: CD45RA- memory CD4+ T cells from PBMCs. These receptors were taken from a human donor with narcolepsy. Each CDR3 is given without its conserved first and last residue. For some rows the clone size is stated as once, few or many, or as a class when expanded; others skip it.

clone size	V gene	J gene	CDR3 protein
-	TRBV15	TRBJ2-3	ATSKVFGGASTDTQY
-	TRBV5-5	TRBJ1-2	ASSLINGEGSGYT
-	TRBV28	TRBJ1-5	ASSWGQPQH
-	TRBV2	TRBJ2-7	ASSEAKGRGGGEQY
-	TRBV11-2	TRBJ1-6	ASSFGTGGLPLH
-	TRBV9	TRBJ1-1	ASSSSGGFGTEAF
-	TRBV2	TRBJ1-4	ASRARTGVGEKLF
-	TRBV28	TRBJ2-4	ASGPGRDRGYIQY
-	TRBV27	TRBJ2-7	ASRLLSGRVQGKTYEQY
-	TRBV7-9	TRBJ2-3	ASRPSGSTDTQY
-	TRBV27	TRBJ2-2	ASSAYRGGELF
-	TRBV7-3	TRBJ1-1	ASSETVNTEAF
-	TRBV5-1	TRBJ1-5	ASSEQGTNQPQH
-	TRBV27	TRBJ1-2	ASGQGLGNYGYT
-	TRBV6-6	TRBJ1-1	ASTEVTEAF
-	TRBV25-1	TRBJ1-6	ASTGTVIAPLH
-	TRBV4-1	TRBJ2-7	ASSQLQGARNEQY
-	TRBV2	TRBJ2-3	ASRQGRTTDTQY
once	TRBV15	TRBJ1-1	ATSRVGTGTTEAF
-	TRBV2	TRBJ1-3	ASSLGKDTIY
-	TRBV4-3	TRBJ2-5	ASSQSLAGVFRETQY
-	TRBV4-2	TRBJ2-7	ASTSLWGEQY
-	TRBV7-9	TRBJ1-6	ASSLAGSNSPLH
-	TRBV9	TRBJ1-1	ASSVVATSGTEAF
-	TRBV9	TRBJ1-1	ASSVGRRVDTEAF
-	TRBV15	TRBJ2-5	ATSPPGEETQY
-	TRBV4-2	TRBJ2-1	ASSQDLTAYNEQF
-	TRBV11-2	TRBJ1-6	ASSSLGGMGSPLH
-	TRBV29-1	TRBJ1-2	SASDRATGYT
-	TRBV9	TRBJ1-4	ASSPGQGNEKLF
-	TRBV19	TRBJ1-5	ASNGQVNQPQH
-	TRBV14	TRBJ1-2	ASSRGGAVGYT
-	TRBV6-6	TRBJ2-1	ASSSLAGGPYNEQF
-	TRBV7-3	TRBJ2-6	ASSLIAGAGANVLT
-	TRBV6-1	TRBJ1-6	ASSDSYNSPLH
-	TRBV5-6	TRBJ2-5	ASSSGQIQETQY
-	TRBV18	TRBJ2-3	ASSVPGGFTDTQY
-	TRBV6-6	TRBJ2-3	ASHQVSSTDTQY
-	TRBV11-2	TRBJ1-1	ASSLERLNTEAF
-	TRBV18	TRBJ2-7	ASSPGQVSYEQY
-	TRBV25-1	TRBJ2-2	ASSESMVAGELF
-	TRBV10-3	TRBJ2-5	AISGGYQETQY
-	TRBV9	TRBJ2-1	ASSPRGGADNEQF